Included here is one T cell receptor beta chain sequence, with context. Trimming took 4 bases from V and 3 from J, leaving 8 bases between them. Per germline, CDR1 SGHNT and CDR2 YYREEE (reference sequence). The CDR3 is 12 residues long. The data originate from a study of cytomegalovirus exposure and HLA in healthy donors. With 60 Vbeta and 13 Jbeta primers, the PCR was carried out. Libraries were prepared by immunoSEQ multiplex PCR; TCRdb keeps only in-frame clonotypes and omits some of them. The data show 170,000 or so clones, just over 75% seen once. The sequencing input was PBMCs. This chain joins TRBV5-4 and TRBJ2-7; D is undetermined. This TCR derives from a woman aged 60-75 years in good health and CMV-seropositive. CDR3 loop: CASSPYGYEQYF. CDR3 nucleotide sequence: TGTGCCAGCAGCCCCTACGGCTACGAGCAGTACTTC.